This T cell receptor beta chain was captured by sequencing in a study of beta chain features in type 1 diabetes. In the study overall: No patient-donor differences in age, gender, total cells or subset yield.

The CDR3 is 15 amino acids. Trimming took off 0 bases at V and 8 bases at J, with 15 bases between the two ends. The V gene's germline CDR1 is SGHKS and CDR2 YYEKEE (reference sequence). Reverse transcribing all isolated RNA meant expressed TCRB transcripts were sequenced. Generated by immunoSEQ multiplex PCR, the TCRdb table keeps only in-frame clones and is missing some. Of 130,000 or so clones in the sample, roughly 9.3% are singletons; the top ten hold nearly 0.65%. Study-level results: For Type 1 diabetes patients, all four CD4+ subsets carried TCRB CDR3s that were moderately but significantly shorter. Cells with high TCR expression could be over-represented when cDNA is sequenced.

This clone was detected many times. As yet, its antigen is unknown. The gene calls are TRBV5-5 and TRBJ2-1, with D maybe TRBD2 (6 bases). This sequence was found in a middle-aged woman in good health. The sample was central memory CD4+ T cells from blood. The DNA of the CDR3 is TGTGCCAGCAGCTTGGAGGAAGGGAGGTCCTATGAGCAGTTCTTC. Its translation is CASSLEEGRSYEQFF.